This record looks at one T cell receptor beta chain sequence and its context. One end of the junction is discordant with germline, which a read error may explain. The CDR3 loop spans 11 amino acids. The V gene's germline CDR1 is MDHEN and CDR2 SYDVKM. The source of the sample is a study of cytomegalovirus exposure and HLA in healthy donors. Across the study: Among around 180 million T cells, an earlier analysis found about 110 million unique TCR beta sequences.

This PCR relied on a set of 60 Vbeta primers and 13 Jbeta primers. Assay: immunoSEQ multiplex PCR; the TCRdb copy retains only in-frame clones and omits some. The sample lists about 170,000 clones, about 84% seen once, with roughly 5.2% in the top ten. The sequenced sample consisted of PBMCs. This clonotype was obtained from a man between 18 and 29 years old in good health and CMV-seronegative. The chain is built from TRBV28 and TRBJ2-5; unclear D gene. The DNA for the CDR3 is TGTGCCAGTAGTTCGCCTAGGACCCAGTACTTC. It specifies CASSSPRTQYF.